This TCR beta chain was sequenced in a study of metastatic and nonmetastatic thyroid tumors. Each patient came to thyroid surgery without any prior treatment (of any kind). This clone was seen repeatedly, ten times or more. The trim removed 8 bases at V and 5 bases at J, leaving 7 bases unmatched. Per germline, CDR1 SQVTM and CDR2 ANQGSEA. The length of the CDR3 is 12 residues. With MiXCR, TCRdb called clones anew from the PCR reads. The data hold 39,000 or so clones, with roughly a fifth observed a single time. This receptor was obtained from a female donor with papillary thyroid cancer or a benign thyroid nodule (not recorded which). Some clones in this sample may be carry-over from other donors' samples. What was sequenced was blood. V usage is TRBV29-1 and J usage is TRBJ1-1; 8 bases are shared with TRBD1. The CDR3 spells CSLRTGQTEAFF. The DNA for the CDR3 is TGCAGCCTCCGGACAGGGCAAACTGAAGCTTTCTTT. Complete variable domain (other parts from reference TRBV29-1 and TRBJ1-1): SAVISQKPSRDICQRGTSLTIQCQVDSQVTMMFWYRQQPGQSLTLIATANQGSEATYESGFVIDKFPISRPNLTFSTLTVSNMSPEDSSIYLCSLRTGQTEAFFGQGTRLTVV.